This T cell receptor (beta chain) was profiled in a study of T cell responses to AZD1222 COVID-19 vaccine. Overall study results and limits: In the spike-specific TCR repertoire, nearly half reportedly target unmutated variant regions. Spike-specific TCRs gained breadth and depth after people received two AZD1222 doses. Donors skewed white British and female; clonal diversity was possibly underestimated.

Per germline, CDR1 LGHNA and CDR2 YNFKEQ. The CDR3 consists of 16 residues. The germline V and J ends were trimmed by 0 bases and 4 bases, with 15 bases remaining between them. Second doses that came at about 4 or about 12 weeks were put together. Assay used: immunoSEQ multiplex PCR; TCRdb lists only in-frame clones, some missing. This sample carries about 93,000 clones, around 89% of them seen once, and the ten largest clones take 2% to 2.5%. About this clone itself: Antigen specificity is unknown.

Here the sequenced sample was peripheral blood, taken 28 days after the second AZD1222 dose. The TCR originated in an adult who received the AZD1222 COVID-19 vaccine. The chain links TRBV4-2 to TRBJ1-1, with D maybe TRBD1 (5 bases). CDR3 amino acids: CASSQEQGASLTEAFF. CDR3 coding DNA: TGTGCCAGCAGCCAAGAGCAGGGAGCCTCGCTCACTGAAGCTTTCTTT.